The subject of this entry is one TCR beta chain. What it recognizes is unknown. The sample originates from a study of shared clonotypes between healthy human individuals. Study-level information: Per donor, CD8 memory used one plate, CD8 naive used two, CD4 memory used three and CD4 naive used three. Study-level findings and limits: Clonotypes shared by all four donors outscored non-shared clonotypes in generation probability.

Genomic DNA from each subset was divided evenly over several immunoSEQ plates. Clones were read by immunoSEQ multiplex PCR, and TCRdb kept only the in-frame ones, dropping some. The table has around 2.3 million clones, nearly 97% seen once; the top ten hold about 0.13%. Germline CDR1 is PRHDT and CDR2 is FYEKMQ (reference sequence). V lost 7 bases, J lost 7 bases, and 7 bases stayed unmatched. The CDR3 sequence is 14 residues long. In the CD4+ fraction, cells were divided into CD45RA+ naive and CD45RA-negative memory subsets. This receptor was taken from a young man in good health. The source material was naive CD4+ T cells sorted from blood. The subset was: CD45RA+ positively selected. The chain employs TRBV13 and TRBJ1-1; 12 bases match TRBD1. The CDR3 nucleotides read TGTGCCAGCAACTTCCGGGACAGGGGGCTTGAAGCTTTCTTT. Encoded protein: CASNFRDRGLEAFF.